This entry lists 27 T cell receptor beta chains sequenced from one sample in a study of graft-versus-host responses after intestinal transplantation. Only in-frame clones appear in the TCRdb table, and some are missing; sequencing was by immunoSEQ multiplex PCR. There are around 110,000 clones in the sample; roughly nine tenths occur only once, and 0.23% lies in the top ten. No antigens are known for them. The material was unstimulated CD4+ T cells sorted from spleen or lymph node cells, obtained before transplant. These receptors were obtained from a human donor who was the organ donor for an intestinal transplant.

This clone was observed a single time. DNA for the CDR3: TGCGCCAGCAGCTTGAGGGCGGGAGAAAGGGAGACCCAGTACTTC. Protein product: CASSLRAGERETQYF. This chain links TRBV5-1 with TRBJ2-5; 7 nucleotides match TRBD2. The CDR3 runs 15 residues. CDR1 and CDR2 (germline): SGHRS, YFSETQ. Germline trimming cut 1 base from V and 5 bases from J; bases unmatched to any gene: 8.

CDR3 in DNA: TGTGCCAGCAGCGCAAGACAGGGAGTCGCGGAGACCCAGTACTTC. It codes for CASSARQGVAETQYF. The chain couples TRBV7-2 to TRBJ2-5; 7 nucleotides agree with TRBD1. Germline loops: CDR1 SGHTA, CDR2 FQGNSA. The CDR3 is 15 residues long. V lost 5 bases and J lost 5; bases outside the gene matches: 11.

This clone was picked up one time. The chain is built from TRBV10-3 and TRBJ1-2, with 7 bases aligning to TRBD1. The CDR3 extends over 15 amino acids. Unmatched junction bases numbered 9, after V lost 4 bases and J lost 4 bases. Germline V gives CDR1 ENHRY, CDR2 SYGVKD. DNA for the CDR3: TGTGCCATCAGTGTGGGGGGACAGTTCTCCTATGGCTACACCTTC. This codes for CAISVGGQFSYGYTF.

The V gene is TRBV7-9, the J gene TRBJ2-5; 7 bases are a match to TRBD1. The CDR3 runs 13 residues. After removal of 10 bases from V and 5 bases from J, the junction contained 10 bases not matched to a gene. The germline V gene has CDR1 SEHNR and CDR2 FQNEAQ (reference sequence). CDR3 in amino acids: CATSRQGGETQYF. The CDR3 coding sequence is TGTGCCACCTCTAGACAGGGCGGGGAGACCCAGTACTTC.

The rearrangement joins TRBV4-3 to TRBJ1-5; 7 nucleotides align to TRBD1. The junction had 11 bases not matched to a gene; V was cut back by 2 bases and J by 7 bases. Germline V lookup: CDR1 LGHNA, CDR2 YSLEER. The CDR3 runs 16 residues. CDR3 in DNA: TGCGCCAGCAGCCAAAAGGACAGGTCGGGTGTACAGCCCCAGCATTTT. It translates to CASSQKDRSGVQPQHF.

The V and J genes are TRBV28 and TRBJ2-2; D is possibly TRBD1 (6 bases). V lost 2 bases to trimming and J lost 5 bases, with 9 bases between them. Germline-derived CDR1 and CDR2 are MDHEN and SYDVKM. The CDR3 loop spans 14 amino acids. This CDR3 is CASSLQGKTGELFF. Here the CDR3 DNA reads TGTGCCAGCAGTTTACAGGGGAAGACCGGGGAGCTGTTTTTT.

This chain uses TRBV15 with TRBJ2-1, with 8 nucleotides matching TRBD2. This CDR3 is 19 amino acids long. Germline assignment: CDR1 LNHNV and CDR2 YYDKDF (reference sequence). V lost 1 base and J lost 7; bases outside the gene matches: 18. The DNA for the CDR3 is TGTGCCACCAGCAGAGTCGGAGTATCGGGACTAGTAACAGCGAATGAGCAGTTCTTC. This encodes CATSRVGVSGLVTANEQFF.

The CDR3 reads CASSDGAYF. DNA of the CDR3: TGTGCCAGCAGTGACGGGGCGTACTTC. The V call is TRBV6-4, the J call TRBJ2-7; D may be TRBD1 (5 bases). The CDR3 contains 9 residues. The V gene's germline CDR1 is MRHNA and CDR2 SNTAGT. V shed 2 bases and J shed 12 bases, with 5 bases lying between them.

This clone was counted once. The V and J genes are TRBV5-1 and TRBJ2-3; D possibly corresponds to TRBD2 (5 bases). The V gene's germline CDR1 is SGHRS and CDR2 YFSETQ. The CDR3 is 14 amino acids. Trimming pared 1 base from V and 2 bases from J, leaving 8 bases between. CDR3 DNA: TGCGCCAGCAGCTTGATACGGGACACAGATACGCAGTATTTT. It translates to CASSLIRDTDTQYF.

The chain carries TRBV30 and TRBJ1-1; the D is unclear. Trimming took off 5 bases at V and 0 bases at J, with 7 bases between the two ends. Germline V gene sequence: CDR1 GTSNPN, CDR2 SVGIG (reference sequence). This CDR3 contains 12 residues. Here the CDR3 DNA reads TGTGCCTGGTGCGACCTGAACACTGAAGCTTTCTTT. This sequence encodes CAWCDLNTEAFF.

The J gene is TRBJ1-5, the V gene TRBV6-1, with TRBD1 as a possible D gene (5 bases). The CDR3 has 17 residues. CDR1 is MNHNS and CDR2 is SASEGT in the germline V gene. V lost 2 bases and J 7 bases, leaving 21 bases between the germline ends. DNA of the CDR3: TGTGCCAGCAGTGAACATATTGCGGGCAGGGTGGACCAGCCCCAGCATTTT. Protein product: CASSEHIAGRVDQPQHF.

J is TRBJ2-5 and V is TRBV27; D not resolved. Germline CDR1 reads MNHEY; CDR2 reads SMNVEV (reference sequence). Trimming took off 5 bases at V and 1 base at J, with 8 bases between the two ends. This CDR3 spans 13 amino acids. This CDR3 is CASSHRVQETQYF. In DNA, the CDR3 is TGTGCCAGCAGTCACAGAGTCCAAGAGACCCAGTACTTC.

This clone appeared once. The chain recombines TRBV30 with TRBJ2-5, with D possibly being TRBD2 (5 bases). The length of the CDR3 is 12 residues. Germline V lookup: CDR1 GTSNPN, CDR2 SVGIG (reference sequence). The germline V and J ends were trimmed by 0 bases and 4 bases, with 6 bases remaining between them. CDR3 residues: CAWSVLGETQYF. The CDR3 nucleotides are TGTGCCTGGAGTGTACTAGGAGAGACCCAGTACTTC.

CDR3 in DNA: TGTGCCTGGAGTGTACGGGTTGGCTACACCTTC. Residues: CAWSVRVGYTF. The V gene is TRBV30, the J gene TRBJ1-2; no reliable D call. CDR1 is GTSNPN and CDR2 is SVGIG in the germline V gene (reference sequence). V lost 0 bases, J lost 7 bases, and 6 bases lay in between. The CDR3 runs to 11 residues.

The V call is TRBV7-9, the J call TRBJ2-5, with 12 positions matching TRBD2. The CDR3 spans 13 residues. Trimming removed 5 bases from V and 5 bases from J; junction bases left unmatched: 0. Germline V gene lookup returns CDR1 SEHNR and CDR2 FQNEAQ (reference sequence). The chain's CDR3 is CASSTSGRETQYF. In DNA form, the CDR3 reads TGTGCCAGCAGCACTAGCGGGAGGGAGACCCAGTACTTC. Combining the CDR3 with reference TRBV7-9 and TRBJ2-5 gives the whole variable domain DTGVSQNPRHKITKRGQNVTFRCDPISEHNRLYWYRQTLGQGPEFLTYFQNEAQLEKSRLLSDRFSAERPKGSFSTLEIQRTEQGDSAMYLCASSTSGRETQYFGPGTRLLVL.

This clone has just one count. The chain combines TRBV6-1 with TRBJ2-5, with TRBD1 matching over 9 bases. Losses at the gene ends were 6 bases for V and 1 base for J; bases not matched to a gene: 0. CDR3 size: 13 residues. Germline V CDR1 and CDR2: MNHNS, SASEGT. The CDR3 is CASRGQGQETQYF. CDR3 DNA sequence: TGTGCCAGCAGGGGACAGGGCCAAGAGACCCAGTACTTC.

The chain joins TRBV28 to TRBJ1-2; no firm D call. Looked up from germline, CDR1 is MDHEN and CDR2 is SYDVKM. V shed 6 bases and J shed 7 bases, with 6 bases lying between them. The CDR3 has 10 amino acids. CDR3 loop: CASRGFGYTF. As DNA, the CDR3 is TGTGCCAGCAGGGGATTTGGCTACACCTTC.

This clone was observed once. The rearrangement links TRBV9 to TRBJ2-3, with no clear D. This CDR3 contains 17 residues. V was pared by 4 bases and J by 4 bases, with 22 bases between. Germline CDR1 SGDLS, CDR2 YYNGEE. The CDR3 region has the DNA TGTGCCAGCAGCCCCGATCACGGTCCCGAGGTCGCAGATACGCAGTATTTT. Residues: CASSPDHGPEVADTQYF.

The chain uses TRBV11-2 and TRBJ2-5; possible D gene TRBD2, 5 bases. CDR3 length: 17 residues. The germline V gene encodes CDR1 SGHAT and CDR2 FQNNGV. The ends were cut back, 0 bases at V and 5 bases at J, with 19 bases in the middle. The CDR3 DNA reads as TGTGCCAGCAGCTTAGAACGGGCGGGTCGGGGTTGGGAGACCCAGTACTTC. It encodes CASSLERAGRGWETQYF.

The chain carries TRBV4-3 and TRBJ1-2; D uncertain. The germline gives CDR1 LGHNA, CDR2 YSLEER. V lost 2 bases and J 0 bases, leaving 4 bases between the germline ends. This CDR3 is 13 amino acids long. The CDR3 DNA sequence: TGCGCCAGCAGCCAAAGAGCTAACTATGGCTACACCTTC. This gives the protein CASSQRANYGYTF.

This rearrangement joins TRBV15 to TRBJ2-7; tentative D call: TRBD1 (6 bases). V lost 1 base to trimming and J lost 6 bases, with 16 bases between them. The germline V gene has CDR1 LNHNV and CDR2 YYDKDF (reference sequence). The CDR3 has 15 amino acids. The CDR3 protein is CATSRGSWGRGEQYF. The DNA of the CDR3 is TGTGCCACCAGCAGAGGGTCCTGGGGGCGCGGCGAGCAGTACTTC.

DNA for the CDR3: TGTGCCAGCAGCCCCATGGGACTAGCGGGCACAGATACGCAGTATTTT. Translation gives CASSPMGLAGTDTQYF. The rearrangement uses TRBV7-2 and TRBJ2-3; 11 bases align to TRBD2. CDR3 length equals 16 residues. V shed 5 bases, J shed 1 base, and the junction held 5 bases outside the gene matches. CDR1 is SGHTA and CDR2 is FQGNSA in the germline V gene.

The rearrangement joins TRBV6-5 to TRBJ1-2; D gene ambiguous. Germline V CDR1 and CDR2: MNHEY, SVGAGI. The CDR3 extends over 14 amino acids. V was trimmed by 2 bases and J by 4 bases, leaving 11 bases between them. CDR3 DNA: TGTGCCAGCAGTTACGGAGGGATGGGCTATGGCTACACCTTC. Translating gives CASSYGGMGYGYTF.

V gene TRBV27 combines with J gene TRBJ1-2; 7 bases match TRBD1. With 5 bases clipped from V and 3 bases from J, the junction kept 6 bases outside the gene matches. The CDR3 contains 14 residues. CDR1 MNHEY and CDR2 SMNVEV come from the germline V gene (reference sequence). In nucleotides, the CDR3 is TGTGCCAGCAGTCCAATTGACAGGGACTATGGCTACACCTTC. Translated: CASSPIDRDYGYTF.

The chain uses TRBV10-3 and TRBJ2-3, with TRBD2 matching 9 bases. V lost 2 bases to trimming and J lost 0 bases; unmatched junction nucleotides: 3. Germline V CDR1 and CDR2: ENHRY, SYGVKD. The CDR3 is 16 amino acids. For the CDR3, the DNA is TGTGCCATCAGTGAGCGCGGGAGGGCCAGCACAGATACGCAGTATTTT. Amino acids: CAISERGRASTDTQYF.

CDR3 sequence reads: CASSPQGQLTDTQYF. CDR3 DNA sequence: TGTGCCAGCAGCCCCCAGGGACAGCTTACAGATACGCAGTATTTT. The rearrangement joins TRBV7-2 to TRBJ2-3; 7 positions match TRBD1. Germline lookup yields CDR1 SGHTA and CDR2 FQGNSA. The CDR3 contains 15 residues. Trimming at V came to 5 bases and at J to 3 bases, leaving 8 bases not matched to a gene.

The chain uses TRBV28 and TRBJ2-7; 7 nucleotides match TRBD1. CDR3 length: 15 residues. Trimming removed 4 bases from V and 2 bases from J; junction bases left unmatched: 8. Germline values: CDR1 MDHEN, CDR2 SYDVKM. CDR3 loop: CASSSFPGQAYEQYF. The CDR3, as DNA: TGTGCCAGCAGTTCCTTCCCCGGACAGGCCTACGAGCAGTACTTC.